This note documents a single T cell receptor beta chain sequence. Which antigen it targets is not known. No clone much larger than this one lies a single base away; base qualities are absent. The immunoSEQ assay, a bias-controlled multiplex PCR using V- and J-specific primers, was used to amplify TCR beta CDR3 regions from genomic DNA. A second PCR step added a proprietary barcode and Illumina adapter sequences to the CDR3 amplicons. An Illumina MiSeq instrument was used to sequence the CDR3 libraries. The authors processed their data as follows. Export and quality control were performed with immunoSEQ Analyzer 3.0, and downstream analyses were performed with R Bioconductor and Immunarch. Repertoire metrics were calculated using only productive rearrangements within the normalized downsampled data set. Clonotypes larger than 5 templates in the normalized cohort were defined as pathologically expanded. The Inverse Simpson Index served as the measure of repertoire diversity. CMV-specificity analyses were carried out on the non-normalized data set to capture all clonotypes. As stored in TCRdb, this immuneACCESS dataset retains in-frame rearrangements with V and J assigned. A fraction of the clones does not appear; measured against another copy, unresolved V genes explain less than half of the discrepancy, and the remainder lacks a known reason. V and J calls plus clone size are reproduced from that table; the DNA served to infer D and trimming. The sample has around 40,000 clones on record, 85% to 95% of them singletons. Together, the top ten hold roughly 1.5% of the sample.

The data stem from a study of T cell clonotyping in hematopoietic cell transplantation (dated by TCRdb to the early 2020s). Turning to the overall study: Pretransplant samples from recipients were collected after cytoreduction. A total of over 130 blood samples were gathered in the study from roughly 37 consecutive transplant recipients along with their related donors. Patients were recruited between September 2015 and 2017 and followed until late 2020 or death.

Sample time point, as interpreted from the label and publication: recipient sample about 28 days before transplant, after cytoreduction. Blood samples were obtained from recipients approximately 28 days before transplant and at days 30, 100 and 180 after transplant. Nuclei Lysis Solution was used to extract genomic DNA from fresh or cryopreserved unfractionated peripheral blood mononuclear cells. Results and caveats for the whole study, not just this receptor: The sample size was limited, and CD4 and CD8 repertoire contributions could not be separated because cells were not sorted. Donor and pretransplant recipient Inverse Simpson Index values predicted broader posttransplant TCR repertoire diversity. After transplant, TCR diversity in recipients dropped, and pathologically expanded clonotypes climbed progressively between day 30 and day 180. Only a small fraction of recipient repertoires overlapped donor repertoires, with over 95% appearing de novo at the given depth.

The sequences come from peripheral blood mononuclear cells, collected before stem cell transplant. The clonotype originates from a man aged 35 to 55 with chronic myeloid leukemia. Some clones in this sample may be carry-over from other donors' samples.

The DNA reads as follows: TGTGCCAGCAGTTACGCGGGGGAAGTGACCAATGAGCAGTTCTTC. Its coded protein is CASSYAGEVTNEQFF. The sequence is built from TRBV6-5 and TRBJ2-1; 7 central bases correspond to TRBD2. Per the germline V gene, MNHEY is the CDR1 and SVGAGI is the CDR2. Trimming leaves V shorter by 2 bases and J shorter by 6 bases, with the junction holding 7 bases beyond the gene matches. Counted from cysteine to phenylalanine, this CDR3 has 15 amino acids. Only CDR3 DNA is held: 45 bases, read in frame from base 1.